The rows below give T cell receptor beta chains drawn from one sample of a study of shared clonotypes between healthy human individuals. Generated by immunoSEQ multiplex PCR, the TCRdb table keeps only in-frame clones and is missing some. The repertoire holds some 2 million clones, with 85% to 95% as singletons. The sequencing sample was made of naive CD4+ T cells sorted from blood. The receptors were sampled from a man younger than 35 in good health. Each CDR3 is given with its conserved first and last residue. A D gene is named only where the DNA matches it firmly. Part of the rows lack a size; the others show once, few, many or a class for expanded clones.

J gene: TRBJ2-1; clone size: once; D gene: TRBD2; V gene: TRBV27; CDR3 protein: CASSLLGLAGSLAEQFF
J gene: TRBJ1-1; clone size: .; D gene: .; V gene: TRBV29-1; CDR3 protein: CSVGGTTEAFF
J gene: TRBJ1-2; clone size: .; D gene: TRBD1; V gene: TRBV28; CDR3 protein: CASSSPGTAYGYTF
J gene: TRBJ1-1; clone size: .; D gene: .; V gene: TRBV5-1; CDR3 protein: CASSPRQSNTEAFF
J gene: TRBJ2-5; clone size: once; D gene: .; V gene: TRBV6-5; CDR3 protein: CASSYRGTNRETQYF
J gene: TRBJ2-5; clone size: .; D gene: .; V gene: TRBV6-6; CDR3 protein: CASIYKETQYF
J gene: TRBJ2-1; clone size: .; D gene: TRBD2; V gene: TRBV7-7; CDR3 protein: CASSPTSGPYNEQFF
J gene: TRBJ1-1; clone size: .; D gene: TRBD1; V gene: TRBV7-2; CDR3 protein: CASSRVGQVNTEAFF
J gene: TRBJ2-2; clone size: .; D gene: .; V gene: TRBV11-3; CDR3 protein: CASSWGRQEPNTGELFF
J gene: TRBJ2-2; clone size: .; D gene: .; V gene: TRBV5-1; CDR3 protein: CASSRVGPDQADLFF
J gene: TRBJ2-7; clone size: .; D gene: TRBD2; V gene: TRBV9; CDR3 protein: CASSEYGSGGIYEQYF
J gene: TRBJ2-7; clone size: .; D gene: .; V gene: TRBV6-5; CDR3 protein: CASSPERGSSYEQYF
J gene: TRBJ1-5; clone size: .; D gene: .; V gene: TRBV10-3; CDR3 protein: CAISNTGYSNQPQHF
J gene: TRBJ2-1; clone size: .; D gene: .; V gene: TRBV2; CDR3 protein: CASSESKGQFF
J gene: TRBJ2-1; clone size: .; D gene: TRBD1; V gene: TRBV18; CDR3 protein: CASSPPGQYNEQFF
J gene: TRBJ1-2; clone size: .; D gene: TRBD1; V gene: TRBV6-5; CDR3 protein: CASRGQGGATFGYTF
J gene: TRBJ2-7; clone size: .; D gene: .; V gene: TRBV10-3; CDR3 protein: CAISESERTYEQYF
J gene: TRBJ1-6; clone size: .; D gene: TRBD1; V gene: TRBV4-1; CDR3 protein: CASSLDRANSPLHF
J gene: TRBJ1-1; clone size: .; D gene: .; V gene: TRBV5-6; CDR3 protein: CASSWGLNTEAFF
J gene: TRBJ1-6; clone size: .; D gene: .; V gene: TRBV7-3; CDR3 protein: CASSLGQSNSPLHF
J gene: TRBJ2-7; clone size: .; D gene: .; V gene: TRBV19; CDR3 protein: CASSRRGSSYEQYF
J gene: TRBJ2-2; clone size: .; D gene: .; V gene: TRBV9; CDR3 protein: CASSVQTGTGNTGELFF
J gene: TRBJ1-1; clone size: .; D gene: .; V gene: TRBV6-6; CDR3 protein: CASSYSKVEAFF
J gene: TRBJ2-7; clone size: .; D gene: TRBD2; V gene: TRBV5-1; CDR3 protein: CASSLQLAGGISYEQYF
J gene: TRBJ1-1; clone size: .; D gene: TRBD1; V gene: TRBV5-1; CDR3 protein: CASSLALQGAMNTEAFF
J gene: TRBJ2-5; clone size: .; D gene: .; V gene: TRBV20-1; CDR3 protein: CSAQRGETQYF
J gene: TRBJ1-6; clone size: .; D gene: TRBD1; V gene: TRBV19; CDR3 protein: CASRVGQAVYNSPLHF
J gene: TRBJ2-5; clone size: .; D gene: .; V gene: TRBV2; CDR3 protein: CASSKGDKSGQETQYF
J gene: TRBJ1-2; clone size: .; D gene: .; V gene: TRBV18; CDR3 protein: CASSASPGTGYGYTF
J gene: TRBJ2-7; clone size: .; D gene: TRBD2; V gene: TRBV5-1; CDR3 protein: CASSLKREGEQYF
J gene: TRBJ1-1; clone size: .; D gene: TRBD1; V gene: TRBV29-1; CDR3 protein: CSAPGQGRTEAFF
J gene: TRBJ1-1; clone size: .; D gene: .; V gene: TRBV7-6; CDR3 protein: CASSSGNLNTEAFF
J gene: TRBJ1-5; clone size: .; D gene: .; V gene: TRBV5-3; CDR3 protein: CARSSVPGSNQPQHF
J gene: TRBJ1-2; clone size: .; D gene: .; V gene: TRBV2; CDR3 protein: CASSEVDIGGYTF
J gene: TRBJ1-2; clone size: .; D gene: TRBD1; V gene: TRBV5-4; CDR3 protein: CASSLRTGVTYGYTF
J gene: TRBJ1-2; clone size: once; D gene: TRBD1; V gene: TRBV7-9; CDR3 protein: CASSPDRGSYGYTF
J gene: TRBJ1-2; clone size: .; D gene: .; V gene: TRBV19; CDR3 protein: CASYRDGPNYGYTF
J gene: TRBJ2-7; clone size: .; D gene: TRBD1; V gene: TRBV6-6; CDR3 protein: CASSYDRAPHSYEQYF
J gene: TRBJ2-7; clone size: .; D gene: .; V gene: TRBV7-9; CDR3 protein: CASSPPPSSYEQYF
J gene: TRBJ2-3; clone size: .; D gene: .; V gene: TRBV6-1; CDR3 protein: CASKRTASSTDTQYF
J gene: TRBJ2-5; clone size: .; D gene: .; V gene: TRBV5-1; CDR3 protein: CASSLEGLGGGTQYF
J gene: TRBJ1-6; clone size: .; D gene: .; V gene: TRBV28; CDR3 protein: CAARGQPAGSPLHF
J gene: TRBJ1-1; clone size: .; D gene: .; V gene: TRBV5-1; CDR3 protein: CASSLEKNTEAFF
J gene: TRBJ2-2; clone size: .; D gene: .; V gene: TRBV11-2; CDR3 protein: CASSPGTLGIGELFF
J gene: TRBJ2-1; clone size: .; D gene: TRBD2; V gene: TRBV7-9; CDR3 protein: CASSFSGRSSYNEQFF
J gene: TRBJ2-7; clone size: .; D gene: TRBD2; V gene: TRBV6-5; CDR3 protein: CASSSTSSGPYEQYF
J gene: TRBJ1-5; clone size: .; D gene: .; V gene: TRBV2; CDR3 protein: CASSEASPNQPQHF
J gene: TRBJ1-2; clone size: .; D gene: TRBD1; V gene: TRBV6-1; CDR3 protein: CASSEGQGVYGYTF